This entry is about one T cell receptor (beta chain). Germline CDR1 reads WSHSY; CDR2 reads SAAADI. V dropped 7 bases and J dropped 1 base, with 13 bases sitting between them. This CDR3 has 14 residues. The record originates from a study of T-cell reconstitution after alpha-beta-depleted transplantation in children. Unique molecular identifiers were incorporated during preparation of the TCRbeta library. TCRdb reprocessed the PCR reads with MiXCR, giving one entry per CDR3 protein. Counted here are around 250,000 distinct CDR3 sequences, almost 10% occurring once; the ten biggest clones make up over 9.5%.

This receptor was obtained from a human donor who donated a stem cell graft to a child with SCID. Material: PBMCs from the stem cell graft donor, obtained from the stem cell graft. The chain couples TRBV10-2 to TRBJ2-5, with D perhaps TRBD2 (6 bases). The CDR3 is CASTLPSAQETQYF. As DNA, the CDR3 is TGCGCCAGCACCTTGCCTAGCGCCCAAGAGACCCAGTACTTC.